Given below is one T cell receptor beta chain in context. The method was immunoSEQ multiplex PCR; TCRdb's version includes in-frame clones alone and lacks a portion of them. The profile shows about 200,000 clones, 65% to 90% of them singletons. Cohort allocation depended upon clinical history that participants reported. The data originate from a study of blood T cell repertoires in COVID-19. Looked up from germline, CDR1 is SGHRS and CDR2 is YFSETQ. V lost 7 bases, J lost 4 bases, and 10 bases stayed unmatched. CDR3 size: 15 residues. The chain employs TRBV5-1 and TRBJ2-3, with 9 bases that match TRBD1. The sample taken for sequencing was PBMCs or T cells enriched from blood (not recorded which). The clonotype comes from a woman in her sixties with acute COVID-19. CDR3 residues: CASGSGQGIPDTQYF. The CDR3 DNA sequence: TGCGCCAGCGGATCGGGACAGGGAATCCCAGATACGCAGTATTTT.